This TCR beta chain came from a study of T cells in Graves' hyperthyroidism and ophthalmopathy. Regions amplified from RNA transcripts were the TCR beta CDR3 regions. TCR CDR3 underwent first-round RT-PCR with the HTBI primer set. TCRdb processed the multiplex PCR reads anew with MiXCR; each CDR3 protein has one entry. The data contain about 690,000 distinct CDR3 sequences, 17% of them singletons. This clonotype appeared many times. The sample consisted of blood. The receptor was derived from a man in his forties or fifties with Graves' hyperthyroidism.

CDR3 in amino acids: CASRTGTSGTYQETQYF. CDR3 nucleotides: TGTGCCAGCAGAACCGGGACTAGCGGGACTTACCAAGAGACCCAGTACTTC. This chain connects TRBV6-1 to TRBJ2-5; 13 nucleotides agree with TRBD2. Trimming cost V 6 bases and J 0 bases; bases outside gene matches: 7. CDR3 length: 17 residues. Germline-derived CDR1 and CDR2 are MNHNS and SASEGT.